Included here is one T cell receptor (beta chain) sequence, with context. Its recognized antigen is unknown. No quality values exist for individual bases; no much larger clone is one base distant. Sequenced on an Illumina NovaSeq 6000. TCRalpha and TCRbeta cDNA libraries were constructed by 5'RACE with constant-segment primers, with sample barcodes and unique molecular identifiers being introduced. Trizol reagent was used to extract RNA from every sample. Libraries were amplified in two PCR steps, with a second sample barcode and Illumina TruSeq adapters added in the second step. Libraries were sequenced on an Illumina NovaSeq with 2 x 150 bp paired-end reads. Per the source publication's procedure: With migec v1.2.7, reads were demultiplexed and then collapsed into UMI-guided consensus sequences. Using mixcr v2.1.11, UMI consensuses were aligned to TRA and TRB V and J templates and then assembled into clonotypes. A clonotype was counted as expanded or contracted only if both edgeR and NoisET called the change significant, with noise models trained on biological replicates. For edgeR calls, a false discovery rate-adjusted p below 0.01 and a log2 fold-change threshold of 1 were applied. As an exploratory analysis of dynamics, max-normalized trajectories of the 1000 most abundant clonotypes were examined by PCA with hierarchical clustering. Separately sequenced CD4+ and CD8+ repertoires were used to assign the CD4 or CD8 phenotype of responding clones. TCRdb redid the processing of the public reads, applying fastp at Q25 and MiXCR, and retained in-frame beta chains. Rows are unified per CDR3 protein, each entry keeping the most common DNA and genes. The V and J calls come from TCRdb's annotation, not from the publication. Counted in this sample were around 510,000 distinct CDR3 sequences; about a fifth of them appeared once. The ten most abundant clones make up under 8.5% of the sample.

These data belong to a study of T-cell memory formation after mild COVID-19 (dated by TCRdb to about 2021). As for the study more broadly: TCR sequence clusters from the two donors were found to be largely donor specific. Two young, previously healthy adult volunteers, one female and one male, were included in the cohort. In a couple of donors, T-cell clones that expanded and contracted after mild COVID-19 were tracked by sequencing TCRalpha and TCRbeta repertoires over time.

Including the terminal cysteine and phenylalanine, the CDR3 comprises 14 residues. Only CDR3 DNA is held: 42 bases, read in frame from base 1. V and J are truncated by 0 bases and 2 bases respectively, leaving an intervening sequence of 5 bases. CDR1 and CDR2 were assigned from the germline V gene as MNHEY and SVGEGT. Ficoll-Paque density gradient centrifugation was used to isolate PBMCs. Paper-wide results and their limitations: From day 15 to 85, contracting clones showed balanced CD4/CD8 phenotypes, whereas a second wave of clones that expanded from day 15 to 37 leaned towards CD4+. The second-wave clones that peaked on day 37 were not confirmed to be SARS-CoV-2 specific. Some responding clones were found in pre-infection memory, which suggests that pre-existing cross-reactive memory T cells took part in the SARS-CoV-2 response. Only two mild cases were covered by the study, and larger cohorts that include severe cases with pre-infection samples were considered necessary. Contracting CD4+ clones were found mainly in CM and EM memory subsets, while CD8+ clones were enriched in EMRA.

The receptor chain draws on TRBV6-2 or TRBV6-3 and TRBJ1-5, with the D gene too uncertain to name. The sequenced sample consisted of PBMCs or a T cell subset sorted from them (not recorded which). The clonotype originates from an adult woman who had mild COVID-19 (a few samples of this study predate the infection). The sample titles of this study are shuffled in the database, so cell type and time point are left out; the donor was told from shared clones. CDR3 sequence: CASSYSIGNQPQHF. The DNA is as follows: TGTGCCAGCAGTTACTCTATAGGCAATCAGCCCCAGCATTTT.